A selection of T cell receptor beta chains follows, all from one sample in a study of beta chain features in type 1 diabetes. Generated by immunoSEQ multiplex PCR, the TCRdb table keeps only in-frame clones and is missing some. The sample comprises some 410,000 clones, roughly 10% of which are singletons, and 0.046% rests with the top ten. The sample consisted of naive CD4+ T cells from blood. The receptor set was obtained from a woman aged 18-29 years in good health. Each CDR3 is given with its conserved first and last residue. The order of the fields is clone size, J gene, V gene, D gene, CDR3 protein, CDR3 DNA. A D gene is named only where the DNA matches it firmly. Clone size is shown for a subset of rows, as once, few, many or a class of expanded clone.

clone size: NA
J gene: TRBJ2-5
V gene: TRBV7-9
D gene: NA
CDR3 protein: CASSPQSPKGTQYF
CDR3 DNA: TGTGCCAGCAGCCCCCAATCCCCCAAGGGGACCCAGTACTTC

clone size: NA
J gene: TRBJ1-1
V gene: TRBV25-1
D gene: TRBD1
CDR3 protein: CASSRTGVSEAFF
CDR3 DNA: TGTGCCAGCAGCAGAACAGGGGTTTCTGAAGCTTTCTTT

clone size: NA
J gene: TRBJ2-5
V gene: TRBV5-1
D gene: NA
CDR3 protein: CASSLLTTRETQYF
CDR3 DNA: TGCGCCAGCAGCCTCCTCACGACACGCGAGACCCAGTACTTC

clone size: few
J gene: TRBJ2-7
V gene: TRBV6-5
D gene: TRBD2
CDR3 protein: CASSDSTGGQYF
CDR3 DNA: TGTGCCAGCAGCGATAGCACGGGGGGGCAGTACTTC

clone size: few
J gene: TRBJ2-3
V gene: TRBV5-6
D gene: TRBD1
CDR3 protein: CASSYSGTASTDTQYF
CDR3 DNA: TGTGCCAGCAGCTATTCCGGGACAGCTAGCACAGATACGCAGTATTTT

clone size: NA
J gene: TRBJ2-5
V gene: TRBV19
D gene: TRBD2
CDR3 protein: CASEAGGPGETQYF
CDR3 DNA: TGTGCCAGTGAAGCGGGAGGGCCGGGGGAGACCCAGTACTTC

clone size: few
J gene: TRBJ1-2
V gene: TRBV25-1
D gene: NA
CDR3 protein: CASSESRGGYTF
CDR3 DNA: TGTGCCAGCAGTGAATCCAGGGGAGGCTACACCTTC

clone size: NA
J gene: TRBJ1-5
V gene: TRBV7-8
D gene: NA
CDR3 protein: CASSLGGANSNQPQHF
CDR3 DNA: TGTGCCAGCAGCTTAGGGGGGGCTAATAGCAATCAGCCCCAGCATTTT

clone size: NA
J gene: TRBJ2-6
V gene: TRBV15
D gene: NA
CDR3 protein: CATSSRRSSSGANVLTF
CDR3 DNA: TGTGCCACCAGCAGTAGACGGAGTAGCTCTGGGGCCAACGTCCTGACTTTC

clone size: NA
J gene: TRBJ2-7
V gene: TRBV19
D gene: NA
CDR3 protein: CASSPGRQGSYEQYF
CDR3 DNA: TGTGCCAGTAGTCCGGGGCGGCAGGGCTCCTACGAGCAGTACTTC

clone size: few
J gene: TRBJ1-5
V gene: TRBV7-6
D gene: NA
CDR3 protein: CASSIGTNQPQHF
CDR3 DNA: TGTGCCAGCAGCATAGGGACCAATCAGCCCCAGCATTTT

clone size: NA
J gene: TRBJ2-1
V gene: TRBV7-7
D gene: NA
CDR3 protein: CASSSGPENEQFF
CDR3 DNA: TGTGCCAGCAGCTCGGGGCCAGAGAATGAGCAGTTCTTC

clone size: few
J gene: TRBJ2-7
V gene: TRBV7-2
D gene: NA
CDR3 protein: CASSPLRGYEQYF
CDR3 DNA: TGTGCCAGCAGCCCCTTACGGGGGTACGAGCAGTACTTC

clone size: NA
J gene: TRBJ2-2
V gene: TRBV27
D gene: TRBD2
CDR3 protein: CASSLNGRAAGGELFF
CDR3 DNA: TGTGCCAGCAGTTTAAACGGGAGGGCCGCTGGCGGGGAGCTGTTTTTT

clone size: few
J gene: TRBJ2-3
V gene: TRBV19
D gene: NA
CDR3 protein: CASSIDRTLGDTQYF
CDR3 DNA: TGTGCCAGTAGTATAGATCGGACCCTCGGGGATACGCAGTATTTT

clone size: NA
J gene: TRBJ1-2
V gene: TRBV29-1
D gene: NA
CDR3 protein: CSVAPPTENYGYTF
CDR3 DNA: TGCAGCGTAGCCCCGCCGACAGAGAACTATGGCTACACCTTC

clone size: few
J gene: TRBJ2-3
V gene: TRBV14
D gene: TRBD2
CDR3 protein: CASSHIPGGTDTQYF
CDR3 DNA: TGTGCCAGCAGCCATATCCCGGGGGGGACAGATACGCAGTATTTT

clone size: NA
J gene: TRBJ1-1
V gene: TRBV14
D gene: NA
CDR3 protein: CASSRRVDTEAFF
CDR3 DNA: TGTGCCAGCAGCCGGAGGGTTGACACTGAAGCTTTCTTT

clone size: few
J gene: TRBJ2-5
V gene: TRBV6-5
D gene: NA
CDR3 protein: CASSLAVREETQYF
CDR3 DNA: TGTGCCAGCAGTTTAGCGGTGAGGGAAGAGACCCAGTACTTC

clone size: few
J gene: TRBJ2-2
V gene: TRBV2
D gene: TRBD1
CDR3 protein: CASLQGANTGELFF
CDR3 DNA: TGTGCCAGCTTACAGGGGGCGAACACCGGGGAGCTGTTTTTT

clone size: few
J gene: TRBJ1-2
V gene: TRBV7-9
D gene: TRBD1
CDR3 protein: CASSSLDRGYGYTF
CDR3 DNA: TGTGCCAGCAGCTCACTGGACAGGGGATATGGCTACACCTTC

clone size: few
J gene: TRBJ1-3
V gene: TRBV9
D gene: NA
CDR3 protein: CASSVAAGNTIYF
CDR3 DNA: TGTGCCAGCAGCGTAGCTGCCGGAAACACCATATATTTT

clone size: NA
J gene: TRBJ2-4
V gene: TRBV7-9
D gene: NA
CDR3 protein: CASSKRQETAKNIQYF
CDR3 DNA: TGTGCCAGCAGCAAACGACAGGAGACGGCCAAAAACATTCAGTACTTC

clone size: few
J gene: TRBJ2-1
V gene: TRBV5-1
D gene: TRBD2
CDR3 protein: CASSPNIVAGALNEQFF
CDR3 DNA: TGCGCCAGCAGTCCGAATATTGTGGCGGGAGCACTAAATGAGCAGTTCTTC

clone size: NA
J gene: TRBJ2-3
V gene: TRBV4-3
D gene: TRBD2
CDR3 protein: CASSRLADTDTQYF
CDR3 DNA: TGCGCCAGCAGCCGACTAGCGGATACAGATACGCAGTATTTT

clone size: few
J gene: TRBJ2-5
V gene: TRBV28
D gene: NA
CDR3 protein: CASSSGGTAQETQYF
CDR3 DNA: TGTGCCAGCAGTTCCGGAGGGACAGCCCAAGAGACCCAGTACTTC

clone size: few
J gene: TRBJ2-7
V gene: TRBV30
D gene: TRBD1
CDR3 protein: CAYHRRTGVSYEQYF
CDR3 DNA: TGTGCCTACCACCGACGGACAGGGGTCTCCTACGAGCAGTACTTC

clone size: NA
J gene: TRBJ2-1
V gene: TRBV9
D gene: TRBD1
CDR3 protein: CASSKRTGALGSYNEQFF
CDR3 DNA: TGTGCCAGCAGCAAGAGGACAGGCGCCCTCGGCTCCTACAATGAGCAGTTCTTC

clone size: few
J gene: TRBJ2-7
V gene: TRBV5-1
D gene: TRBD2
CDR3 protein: CASTGGSSAGSYEQYF
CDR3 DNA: TGCGCCAGCACGGGGGGAAGTAGTGCGGGCTCCTACGAGCAGTACTTC

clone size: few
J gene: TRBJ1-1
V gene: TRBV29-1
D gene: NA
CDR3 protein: CSVEGTVNTEAFF
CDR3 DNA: TGCAGCGTTGAAGGGACAGTGAACACTGAAGCTTTCTTT

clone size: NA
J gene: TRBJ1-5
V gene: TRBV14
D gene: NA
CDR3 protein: CASSQAVNDQPQHF
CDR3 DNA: TGTGCCAGCAGCCAAGCCGTAAATGATCAGCCCCAGCATTTT

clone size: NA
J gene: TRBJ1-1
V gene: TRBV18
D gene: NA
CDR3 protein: CASSPSLEVPEAFF
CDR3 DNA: TGTGCCAGCTCACCATCTCTGGAGGTCCCTGAAGCTTTCTTT

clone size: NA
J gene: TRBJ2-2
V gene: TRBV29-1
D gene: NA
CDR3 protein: CSVLGRGVNTGELFF
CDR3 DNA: TGCAGCGTTTTGGGCAGGGGCGTTAACACCGGGGAGCTGTTTTTT

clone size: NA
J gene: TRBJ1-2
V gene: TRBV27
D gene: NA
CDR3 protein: CASSLLGVGYGYTF
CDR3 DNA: TGTGCCAGCAGTTTACTGGGAGTGGGCTATGGCTACACCTTC

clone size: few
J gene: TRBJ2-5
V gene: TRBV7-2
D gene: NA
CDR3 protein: CASSLRAGKETQYF
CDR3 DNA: TGTGCCAGCAGCTTAAGGGCGGGGAAAGAGACCCAGTACTTC

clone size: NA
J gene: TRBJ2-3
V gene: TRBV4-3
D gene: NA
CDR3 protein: CASSQDPGTDTQYF
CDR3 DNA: TGCGCCAGCAGCCAAGATCCAGGTACAGATACGCAGTATTTT

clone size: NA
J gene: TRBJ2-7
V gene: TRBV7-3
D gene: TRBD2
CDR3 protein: CASSLRASGPYEQYF
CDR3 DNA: TGTGCCAGCAGCTTAAGGGCTAGCGGACCCTACGAGCAGTACTTC

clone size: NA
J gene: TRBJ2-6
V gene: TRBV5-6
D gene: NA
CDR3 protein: CASSLVAASGANVLTF
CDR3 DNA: TGTGCCAGCAGCTTGGTCGCGGCGTCTGGGGCCAACGTCCTGACTTTC

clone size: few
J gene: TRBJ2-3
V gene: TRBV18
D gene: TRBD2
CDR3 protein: CASSPSAGAADTQYF
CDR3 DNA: TGTGCCAGCTCACCCTCAGCGGGAGCCGCAGATACGCAGTATTTT

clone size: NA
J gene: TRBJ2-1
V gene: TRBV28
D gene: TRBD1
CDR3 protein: CASSLDGTGFYNEQFF
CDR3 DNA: TGTGCCAGCAGTTTGGACGGGACAGGTTTTTACAATGAGCAGTTCTTC

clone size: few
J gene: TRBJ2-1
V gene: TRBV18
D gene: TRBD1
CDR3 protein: CASSPPSGTATLYNEQFF
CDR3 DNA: TGTGCCAGCTCACCACCCTCTGGGACAGCAACCCTCTACAATGAGCAGTTCTTC

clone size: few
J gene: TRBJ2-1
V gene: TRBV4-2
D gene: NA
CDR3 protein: CATSWEQSSYNEQFF
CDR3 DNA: TGTGCCACCAGCTGGGAACAGAGCTCCTACAATGAGCAGTTCTTC

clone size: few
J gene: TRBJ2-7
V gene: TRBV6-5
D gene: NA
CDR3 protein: CASSYNYEQYF
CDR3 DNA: TGTGCCAGCAGTTACAACTACGAGCAGTACTTC

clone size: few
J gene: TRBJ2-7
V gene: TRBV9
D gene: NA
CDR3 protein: CASSVGVRDEQYF
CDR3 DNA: TGTGCCAGCAGCGTAGGTGTCCGCGACGAGCAGTACTTC

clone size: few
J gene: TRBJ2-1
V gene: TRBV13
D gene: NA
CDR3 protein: CASSYLGSTGVAYNEQFF
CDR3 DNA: TGTGCCAGCAGCTACTTGGGGTCAACAGGAGTTGCGTACAATGAGCAGTTCTTC

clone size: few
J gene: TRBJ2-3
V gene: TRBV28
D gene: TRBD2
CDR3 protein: CASPAGLAVTDTQYF
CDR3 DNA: TGTGCCAGCCCGGCGGGACTAGCGGTCACAGATACGCAGTATTTT

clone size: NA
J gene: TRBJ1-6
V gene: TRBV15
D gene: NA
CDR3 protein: CATSRDNSPLHF
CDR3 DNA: TGTGCCACCAGCAGAGATAATTCACCCCTCCACTTT

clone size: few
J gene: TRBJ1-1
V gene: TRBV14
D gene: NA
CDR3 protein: CASSLLGGNTEAFF
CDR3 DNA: TGTGCCAGCAGCCTCCTGGGAGGGAACACTGAAGCTTTCTTT

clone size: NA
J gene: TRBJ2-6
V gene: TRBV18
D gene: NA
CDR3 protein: CASSRGSGANVLTF
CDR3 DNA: TGTGCCAGCTCACGGGGCTCTGGGGCCAACGTCCTGACTTTC

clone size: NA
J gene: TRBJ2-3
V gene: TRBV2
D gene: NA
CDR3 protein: CASRTGQAQYF
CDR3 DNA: TGTGCCAGCAGAACAGGGCAGGCGCAGTATTTT

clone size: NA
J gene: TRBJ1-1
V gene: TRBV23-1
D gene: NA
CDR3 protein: CASSQRLRRTEAFF
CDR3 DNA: TGCGCCAGCAGTCAACGCCTCAGAAGGACTGAAGCTTTCTTT

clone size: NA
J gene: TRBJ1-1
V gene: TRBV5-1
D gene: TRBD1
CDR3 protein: CASSLETGAMNTEAFF
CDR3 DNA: TGCGCCAGCAGCTTGGAAACAGGGGCCATGAACACTGAAGCTTTCTTT

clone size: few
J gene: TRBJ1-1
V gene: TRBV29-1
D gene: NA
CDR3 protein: CSISLSSMNTEAFF
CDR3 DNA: TGCAGCATTAGCCTGTCGTCGATGAACACTGAAGCTTTCTTT

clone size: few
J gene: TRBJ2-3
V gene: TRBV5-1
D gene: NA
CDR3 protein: CASSLETDTQYF
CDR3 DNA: TGCGCCAGCAGCTTGGAAACAGATACGCAGTATTTT

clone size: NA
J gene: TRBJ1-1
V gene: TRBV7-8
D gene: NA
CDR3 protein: CASSLMLGNTEAFF
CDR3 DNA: TGTGCCAGCAGCTTAATGCTTGGAAACACTGAAGCTTTCTTT

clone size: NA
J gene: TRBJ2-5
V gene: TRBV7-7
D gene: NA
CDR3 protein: CASSPSWLETQYF
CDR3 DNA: TGTGCCAGCAGCCCTTCGTGGTTGGAGACCCAGTACTTC

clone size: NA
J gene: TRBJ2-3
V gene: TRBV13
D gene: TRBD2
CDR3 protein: CASRSGGRTDTQYF
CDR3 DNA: TGTGCCAGCAGATCGGGGGGGCGCACAGATACGCAGTATTTT

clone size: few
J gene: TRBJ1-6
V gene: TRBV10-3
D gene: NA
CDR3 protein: CAISESYGTSPLHF
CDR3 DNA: TGTGCCATCAGTGAGTCATACGGGACTTCACCCCTCCACTTT

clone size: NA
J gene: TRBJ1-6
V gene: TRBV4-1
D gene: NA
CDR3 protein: CASSQDESSYNSPLHF
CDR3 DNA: TGCGCCAGCAGCCAAGATGAGAGCTCCTATAATTCACCCCTCCACTTT

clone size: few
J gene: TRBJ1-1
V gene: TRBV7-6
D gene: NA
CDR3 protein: CASSLGVEAFF
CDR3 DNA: TGTGCCAGCAGCCTGGGTGTTGAAGCTTTCTTT